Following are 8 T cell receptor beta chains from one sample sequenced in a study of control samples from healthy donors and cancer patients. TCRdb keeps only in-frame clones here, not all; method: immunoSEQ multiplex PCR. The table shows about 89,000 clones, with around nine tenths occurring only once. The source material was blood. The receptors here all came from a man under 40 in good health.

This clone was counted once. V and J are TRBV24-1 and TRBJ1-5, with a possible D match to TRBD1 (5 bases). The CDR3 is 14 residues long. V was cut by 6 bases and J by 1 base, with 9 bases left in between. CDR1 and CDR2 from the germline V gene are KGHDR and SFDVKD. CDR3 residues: CATSPGWSNQPQHF. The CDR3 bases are TGTGCCACCAGTCCAGGGTGGAGCAATCAGCCCCAGCATTTT.

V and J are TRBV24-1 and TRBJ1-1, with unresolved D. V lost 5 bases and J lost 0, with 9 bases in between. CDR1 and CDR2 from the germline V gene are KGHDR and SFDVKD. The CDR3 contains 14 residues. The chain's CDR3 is CATSGSGMNTEAFF. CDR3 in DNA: TGTGCCACCAGTGGTTCAGGTATGAACACTGAAGCTTTCTTT.

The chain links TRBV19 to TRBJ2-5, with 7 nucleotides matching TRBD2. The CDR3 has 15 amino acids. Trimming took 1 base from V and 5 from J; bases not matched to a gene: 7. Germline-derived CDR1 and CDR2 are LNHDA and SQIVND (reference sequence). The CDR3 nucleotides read TGTGCCAGTAGTATAGGGGGAGGGTTGAGTGAGACCCAGTACTTC. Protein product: CASSIGGGLSETQYF.

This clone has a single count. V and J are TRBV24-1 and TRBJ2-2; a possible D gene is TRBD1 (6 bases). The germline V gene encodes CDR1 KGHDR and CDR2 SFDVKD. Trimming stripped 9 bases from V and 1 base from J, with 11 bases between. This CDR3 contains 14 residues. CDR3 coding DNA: TGTGCCACCGCACAGGGCCTGAACACCGGGGAGCTGTTTTTT. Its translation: CATAQGLNTGELFF.

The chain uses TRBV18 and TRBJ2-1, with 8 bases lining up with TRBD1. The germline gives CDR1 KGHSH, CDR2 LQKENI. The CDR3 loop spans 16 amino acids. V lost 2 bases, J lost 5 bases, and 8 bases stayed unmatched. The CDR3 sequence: CASSPSSQGANNEQFF. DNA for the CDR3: TGTGCCAGCTCACCATCCAGCCAGGGGGCGAACAATGAGCAGTTCTTC. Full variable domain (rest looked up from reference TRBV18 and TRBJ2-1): NAGVMQNPRHLVRRRGQEARLRCSPMKGHSHVYWYRQLPEEGLKFMVYLQKENIIDESGMPKERFSAEFPKEGPSILRIQQVVRGDSAAYFCASSPSSQGANNEQFFGPGTRLTVL.

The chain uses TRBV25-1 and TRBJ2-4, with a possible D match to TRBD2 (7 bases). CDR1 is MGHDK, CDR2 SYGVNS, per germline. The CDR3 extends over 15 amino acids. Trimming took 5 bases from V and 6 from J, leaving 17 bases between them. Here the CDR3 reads CASSLPGGVGNIQYF. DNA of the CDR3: TGTGCCAGCAGTCTCCCGGGGGGCGTTGGAAACATTCAGTACTTC.

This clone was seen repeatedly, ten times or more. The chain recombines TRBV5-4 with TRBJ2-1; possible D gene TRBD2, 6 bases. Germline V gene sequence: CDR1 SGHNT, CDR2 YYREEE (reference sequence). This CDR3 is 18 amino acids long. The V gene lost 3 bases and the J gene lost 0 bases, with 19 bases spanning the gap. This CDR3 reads CASSSQGLRRPSYNEQFF. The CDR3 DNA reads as TGTGCCAGCAGCTCGCAGGGACTCCGGCGCCCCTCCTACAATGAGCAGTTCTTC.

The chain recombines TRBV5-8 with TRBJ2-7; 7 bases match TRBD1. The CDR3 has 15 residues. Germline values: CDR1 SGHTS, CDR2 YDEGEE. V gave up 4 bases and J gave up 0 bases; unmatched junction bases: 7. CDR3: CASSPGQVGSYEQYV. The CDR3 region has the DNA TGTGCCAGCAGCCCCGGACAGGTTGGCTCCTACGAGCAGTACGTC.